This T cell receptor (beta chain) was retrieved from a study of blood T cells in healthy people across ages. The study, taken as a whole, reports: As age increased, TCR beta diversity per million T cells fell in a roughly linear fashion.

As for this clonotype: Its antigen remains unknown. A junction end diverges from the germline sequence, so it may reflect a read error.

This CDR3 is built from 15 residues. Sample-barcoded 5' priming and a J-beta primer mix drove a second PCR of about 6 to 11 cycles. TCRdb re-called the 5' RACE reads through MiXCR, storing one row per CDR3 protein. The data show 550,000 to 600,000 distinct CDR3 sequences, roughly a quarter seen once. The sequencing input was blood. The source of this sequence is an older woman in good health. The V gene is TRBV12-3 or TRBV12-4, the J gene TRBJ2-2; D remains ambiguous. As DNA, the CDR3 is TGTGTCAGCAGTTTTGGGGTTATAGATACCGGGGAGCTGTTTTTT. Protein: CVSSFGVIDTGELFF.